The 4 T cell receptor beta chains reported below all come from one sample, sequenced in a study of blood T cells in healthy people across ages. The authors ran a second PCR of about 7 to 12 cycles using a sample-barcoded 5' primer and a J-beta primer mix. TCRdb recomputed calls from the 5' RACE reads with MiXCR, one row per CDR3 protein. The repertoire has 1.5 million to 1.8 million distinct CDR3 sequences, approximately 42% of them found once; the top ten carry roughly 3.7%. What was sequenced was blood. Receptor source: a woman under 30 in good health.

The count of this clonotype is one. The chain uses TRBV19 and TRBJ2-7, with D perhaps matching TRBD2 (5 bases). Trimming took off 4 bases at V and 2 bases at J, with 9 bases between the two ends. Germline loops: CDR1 LNHDA, CDR2 SQIVND (reference sequence). The CDR3 has 13 amino acids. CDR3 amino acids: CASSNGNPYEQYF. The CDR3 region has the DNA TGTGCCAGTAGTAACGGGAATCCCTACGAGCAGTACTTC.

This clonotype was counted a few times. The V and J genes are TRBV12-3 or TRBV12-4 and TRBJ1-2, with 7 bases matching TRBD1. Trimming cost V 9 bases and J 3 bases; bases outside gene matches: 4. This CDR3 has 12 amino acids. CDR3 nucleotides: TGTGCCAGTCTCAGGGGGGACTATGGCTACACCTTC. Translation gives CASLRGDYGYTF.

Only a few counts were recorded for this clonotype. The CDR3 DNA is TGTGCCAGCAGTCATACTCTTATCGGGACGGGGAACGAGCAGTACTTC. Translated, it gives CASSHTLIGTGNEQYF. The V and J genes are TRBV6-5 and TRBJ2-5; perhaps D is TRBD1 or TRBD2 (5 bases each). The J call may not be correct, given that the DNA end is closer to TRBJ2-7. CDR1 and CDR2 from the germline V gene are MNHEY and SVGAGI. This CDR3 spans 16 amino acids.

This clonotype was seen only a few times. The CDR3 is CSARDVLAGAYNEQFF. The CDR3 DNA is TGCAGTGCTAGAGATGTCCTTGCGGGAGCCTACAATGAGCAGTTCTTC. This chain links TRBV20-1 with TRBJ2-1, with TRBD2 matching 7 bases. CDR1 is DFQATT and CDR2 is SNEGSKA in the germline V gene (reference sequence). V gave up 0 bases and J gave up 2 bases; unmatched junction bases: 7. This CDR3 has 16 residues.